One sample yielded the 27 T cell receptor beta chains listed below, sequenced in a study of T cell responses to AZD1222 COVID-19 vaccine (dated by TCRdb to about 2021). Libraries were built with the immunoSEQ multiplex PCR assay. As stored in TCRdb, this immuneACCESS dataset retains in-frame rearrangements with V and J assigned. A fraction of the clones does not appear; measured against another copy, unresolved V genes explain less than half of the discrepancy, and the remainder lacks a known reason. The sample table contains roughly 120,000 clones; only one count was recorded for about 90% of them. 2% to 3% of the sample is in the top ten clones. In the paper's terms, the time point label means: about 28 days (+/-7) after the second vaccine dose. The source was peripheral blood, collected 28 days after the second AZD1222 dose. The receptors come from an adult who received the AZD1222 COVID-19 vaccine.

The chain couples TRBV6-5 to TRBJ1-2; D may be TRBD1 (6 bases). The V end lost 2 bases, the J end lost 5 bases, and 12 bases lay between the germline ends. CDR3 size: 14 residues. Germline loops: CDR1 MNHEY, CDR2 SVGAGI. The CDR3 nucleotides are TGTGCCAGCAGTTACCGTGAGGGGGTTTATGGCTACACCTTC. It yields the protein CASSYREGVYGYTF.

V is TRBV7-2 and J is TRBJ1-1; maybe TRBD1 (5 bases). Germline loops: CDR1 SGHTA, CDR2 FQGNSA. The CDR3 totals 15 residues. The V gene lost 6 bases and the J gene lost 0 bases, with 14 bases spanning the gap. Here the CDR3 reads CASSPGRLMNTEAFF. In nucleotides, the CDR3 is TGTGCCAGCAGTCCGGGGCGTTTGATGAACACTGAAGCTTTCTTT.

This clone has just a few counts. The V and J genes are TRBV6-4 and TRBJ1-5; 10 nucleotides align to TRBD1. The CDR3 is 22 amino acids. V was clipped by 4 bases and J by 2 bases; unmatched bases: 23. Germline V gene lookup returns CDR1 MRHNA and CDR2 SNTAGT. The CDR3 is CASSGSRDRGIIGSGGNQPQHF. The CDR3 DNA sequence: TGTGCCAGCAGTGGCTCCCGGGACAGGGGCATTATAGGTTCGGGTGGCAATCAGCCCCAGCATTTT.

This clone has just a few counts. This chain joins TRBV2 and TRBJ2-7; 8 positions match TRBD2. With 7 bases clipped from V and 6 bases from J, the junction kept 14 bases outside the gene matches. CDR3 length: 15 amino acids. CDR1 is SNHLY, CDR2 FYNNEI, per germline. CDR3 DNA: TGTGCCAGCAATGCCCGGGCGGGGGGATCGAGCGAGCAGTACTTC. Its protein is CASNARAGGSSEQYF. Full variable domain (missing parts from reference TRBV2 and TRBJ2-7): EPEVTQTPSHQVTQMGQEVILRCVPISNHLYFYWYRQILGQKVEFLVSFYNNEISEKSEIFDDQFSVERPDGSNFTLKIRSTKLEDSAMYFCASNARAGGSSEQYFGPGTRLTVT.

The CDR3 loop reads CASTRDTITEAFF. CDR3 in DNA: TGTGCCAGCACGAGGGATACGATCACTGAAGCTTTCTTT. The V call is TRBV2, the J call TRBJ1-1, with D unresolved. V lost 7 bases to trimming and J lost 4 bases, with 13 bases between them. Per the germline V gene, CDR1 is SNHLY and CDR2 is FYNNEI. The CDR3 has 13 amino acids.

The chain has TRBV12-3 or TRBV12-4 and TRBJ1-1; D gene unclear. This CDR3 contains 13 residues. Trimming stripped 4 bases from V and 0 bases from J, with 6 bases between. The CDR3 loop is CASSSALNTEAFF. CDR3 DNA: TGTGCCAGCAGTTCCGCGCTGAACACTGAAGCTTTCTTT.

As for this clone: One end of the junction varies from germline; a read error may be responsible. J is TRBJ2-7 and V is TRBV6-5; D gene unclear. The length of the CDR3 is 13 residues. The germline V gene encodes CDR1 MNHEY and CDR2 SVGAGI. DNA for the CDR3: TGTGCCAGCAGTTACTCACGGGTCTCTGACTGGCTCTTC. Residues: CASSYSRVSDWLF.

This clone appeared once. This chain uses TRBV6-1 with TRBJ2-7; possible D gene TRBD1, 6 bases. Germline values: CDR1 MNHNS, CDR2 SASEGT. V shed 2 bases and J shed 3 bases, with 11 bases lying between them. This CDR3 is 14 amino acids long. The CDR3, as DNA: TGTGCCAGCAGTGAACCGGGACACAACTACGAGCAGTACTTC. Residues: CASSEPGHNYEQYF.

The genes are TRBV6-5 and TRBJ2-1; 9 nucleotides align to TRBD2. Looked up from germline, CDR1 is MNHEY and CDR2 is SVGAGI. Trimming removed 4 bases from V and 3 bases from J; junction bases left unmatched: 7. This CDR3 comprises 16 residues. DNA for the CDR3: TGTGCCAGCAGTTTCGGGCGGGGGGGAAGCTACAATGAGCAGTTCTTC. It is translated as CASSFGRGGSYNEQFF.

The chain uses TRBV25-1 and TRBJ1-1; tentative D call: TRBD1 (5 bases). V lost 6 bases and J 5 bases, leaving 10 bases between the germline ends. The CDR3 spans 12 residues. CDR1 and CDR2 from the germline V gene are MGHDK and SYGVNS. The CDR3 loop is CASSRGGTEAFF. For the CDR3, the DNA is TGTGCCAGCAGCCGGGGGGGGACTGAAGCTTTCTTT. Using reference TRBV25-1 and TRBJ1-1 for the parts outside the CDR3, the full variable domain is EADIYQTPRYLVIGTGKKITLECSQTMGHDKMYWYQQDPGMELHLIHYSYGVNSTEKGDLSSESTVSRIRTEHFPLTLESARPSHTSQYLCASSRGGTEAFFGQGTRLTVV.

The J gene is TRBJ1-1, the V gene TRBV27; D unclear. This CDR3 has 13 residues. Per the germline V gene, CDR1 is MNHEY and CDR2 is SMNVEV (reference sequence). Trimming removed 3 bases from V and 1 base from J, with 6 bases in between. CDR3 bases: TGTGCCAGCAGTTTGCGACAGAACACTGAAGCTTTCTTT. The encoded protein is CASSLRQNTEAFF.

The count of this clone is one. The CDR3 DNA is TGTGCCAGCTCACCCGGACAGGGGAGGAACGAGCAGTACTTC. Translating it yields CASSPGQGRNEQYF. V and J are TRBV18 and TRBJ2-7, with 9 nucleotides matching TRBD1. Germline V gene data show CDR1 as KGHSH and CDR2 as LQKENI. This CDR3 has 14 residues. The J segment lost 5 bases and the V segment lost 3 bases, leaving 5 bases of the junction unmatched.

The rearrangement joins TRBV12-5 to TRBJ2-1; 7 bases agree with TRBD1. CDR3 length equals 14 residues. Germline loops: CDR1 LGHNT, CDR2 FRNRAP. J gave up 9 bases and V 2 bases, and 7 bases lay outside the gene matches. Here the CDR3 reads CASGLSHRGPEQFF. CDR3 sequence (DNA): TGTGCTAGTGGTTTGTCCCACAGGGGCCCTGAGCAGTTCTTC. Complete variable domain (other parts from reference TRBV12-5 and TRBJ2-1): DARVTQTPRHKVTEMGQEVTMRCQPILGHNTVFWYRQTMMQGLELLAYFRNRAPLDDSGMPKDRFSAEMPDATLATLKIQPSEPRDSAVYFCASGLSHRGPEQFFGPGTRLTVL.

V is TRBV6-2 or TRBV6-3 and J is TRBJ1-6; D is perhaps TRBD1 (5 bases). Germline-derived CDR1 and CDR2 are MNHEY and SVGEGT. This CDR3 has 15 amino acids. Trimming removed 5 bases from V and 0 bases from J, with 8 bases in between. CDR3 bases: TGTGCCAGCAGTAAAGACAGCTCCTATAATTCACCCCTCCACTTT. It encodes CASSKDSSYNSPLHF.

J is TRBJ1-2 and V is TRBV6-5; D unclear. The CDR3 length is 13 residues. In germline, CDR1 is MNHEY, CDR2 SVGAGI. Trimming removed 7 bases at V and 8 bases at J, with 17 bases between. CDR3 sequence (DNA): TGTGCCAGCACCACCGGGCCTCGAGAGGGCTACACCTTC. Protein sequence: CASTTGPREGYTF.

The CDR3 DNA is TGTGCCAGCAGTGCCTCGGGAAACACTGAAGCTTTCTTT. This sequence encodes CASSASGNTEAFF. This sequence joins TRBV6-4 and TRBJ1-1; unclear D gene. V was clipped by 4 bases and J by 2 bases, with 8 bases between them. Germline V gene data show CDR1 as MRHNA and CDR2 as SNTAGT. This CDR3 is built from 13 residues.

The chain uses TRBV28 and TRBJ1-5; D ambiguous. V was shortened by 2 bases and J by 8 bases, with 10 bases between the two germline ends. Germline loops: CDR1 MDHEN, CDR2 SYDVKM. The CDR3 extends over 13 amino acids. The CDR3 DNA is TGTGCCAGCAGTTTAGTGGGGAGAAAGCCCCAGCATTTT. Encoded protein: CASSLVGRKPQHF. Full variable domain (rest looked up from reference TRBV28 and TRBJ1-5): DVKVTQSSRYLVKRTGEKVFLECVQDMDHENMFWYRQDPGLGLRLIYFSYDVKMKEKGDIPEGYSVSREKKERFSLILESASTNQTSMYLCASSLVGRKPQHFGDGTRLSIL.

This clone has only one observation. This chain connects TRBV7-9 to TRBJ2-2, with D perhaps TRBD2 (5 bases). Germline loops: CDR1 SEHNR, CDR2 FQNEAQ (reference sequence). V lost 3 bases, J lost 5 bases, and 16 bases lay in between. The CDR3 is 16 residues long. The CDR3 bases are TGTGCCAGCAGCTTTCGGCCCGGGAATCCAACCGGGGAGCTGTTTTTT. Protein sequence: CASSFRPGNPTGELFF.

This rearrangement joins TRBV6-5 to TRBJ1-2; 7 nucleotides match TRBD1. The V segment lost 0 bases and the J segment 3 bases; nucleotides outside the gene matches: 1. CDR1 and CDR2 (germline): MNHEY, SVGAGI. The CDR3 consists of 14 residues. The CDR3 loop is CASSYSGGHYGYTF. The CDR3 DNA sequence: TGTGCCAGCAGTTACTCAGGGGGCCACTATGGCTACACCTTC.

V is TRBV4-3 and J is TRBJ2-7; no reliable D call. The V end was cut by 0 bases, the J end by 1 base, with 7 bases between. CDR3 length equals 14 residues. Looked up from germline, CDR1 is LGHNA and CDR2 is YSLEER. The CDR3 loop is CASSQEGNSYEQYF. The CDR3 bases are TGCGCCAGCAGCCAAGAGGGCAATTCCTACGAGCAGTACTTC.

This rearrangement joins TRBV30 to TRBJ2-2; D is uncertain. The CDR3 totals 14 residues. CDR1 is GTSNPN and CDR2 is SVGIG in the germline V gene (reference sequence). Trimming left V 2 bases short and J 3 bases short, with 10 bases between. The CDR3 sequence: CAWSRLFYTGELFF. The CDR3 region has the DNA TGTGCCTGGAGTCGGCTTTTTTACACCGGGGAGCTGTTTTTT.

This chain joins TRBV19 and TRBJ1-1, with a tentative D call TRBD1 (5 bases). Trimming shortened V by 3 bases and J by 10 bases, and 12 bases separated the two germline ends. This CDR3 is 12 amino acids long. CDR1 and CDR2 (germline): LNHDA, SQIVND (reference sequence). In nucleotides, the CDR3 is TGTGCCAGTAGTATGAAACGGGGGAGAGCTTTCTTT. Its translation: CASSMKRGRAFF. The variable domain in full, with the rest retrieved from reference TRBV19 and TRBJ1-1, is DGGITQSPKYLFRKEGQNVTLSCEQNLNHDAMYWYRQDPGQGLRLIYYSQIVNDFQKGDIAEGYSVSREKKESFPLTVTSAQKNPTAFYLCASSMKRGRAFFGQGTRLTVV.

This chain links TRBV2 with TRBJ2-6; no clear D gene. This CDR3 has 16 residues. Germline loops: CDR1 SNHLY, CDR2 FYNNEI. The V gene lost 3 bases and the J gene lost 5 bases, with 14 bases spanning the gap. CDR3 sequence (DNA): TGTGCCAGCAGTGACAGCACCCACCTTCGGGCCAACGTCCTGACTTTC. Encoded protein: CASSDSTHLRANVLTF. The complete variable domain, with remaining parts taken from reference TRBV2 and TRBJ2-6, reads EPEVTQTPSHQVTQMGQEVILRCVPISNHLYFYWYRQILGQKVEFLVSFYNNEISEKSEIFDDQFSVERPDGSNFTLKIRSTKLEDSAMYFCASSDSTHLRANVLTFGAGSRLTVL.

V gene TRBV15 combines with J gene TRBJ2-7; D gene unclear. The germline gives CDR1 LNHNV, CDR2 YYDKDF (reference sequence). CDR3 length: 13 amino acids. V was trimmed by 0 bases and J by 6 bases, leaving 9 bases between them. This CDR3 is CATSRDRVREQYF. CDR3 in DNA: TGTGCCACCAGCAGAGATCGGGTTCGCGAGCAGTACTTC.

This chain links TRBV9 with TRBJ2-2, with 10 bases matching TRBD2. The CDR3 is 15 residues long. V shed 4 bases, J shed 4 bases, and the junction held 4 bases outside the gene matches. Looked up from germline, CDR1 is SGDLS and CDR2 is YYNGEE. The chain's CDR3 is CASSPGLAVTGELFF. The CDR3 DNA sequence: TGTGCCAGCAGCCCTGGACTAGCGGTCACCGGGGAGCTGTTTTTT. Drawing the rest from reference TRBV9 and TRBJ2-2, the complete variable domain is DSGVTQTPKHLITATGQRVTLRCSPRSGDLSVYWYQQSLDQGLQFLIQYYNGEERAKGNILERFSAQQFPDLHSELNLSSLELGDSALYFCASSPGLAVTGELFFGEGSRLTVL.

The CDR3 is CASSLAGRGNTIYF. Written as DNA, the CDR3 is TGTGCCAGCAGCTTAGCAGGGAGAGGAAACACCATATATTTT. The V and J genes are TRBV7-2 and TRBJ1-3, with D hard to call. Germline V gene data show CDR1 as SGHTA and CDR2 as FQGNSA. The CDR3 loop spans 14 amino acids. Trimming stripped 0 bases from V and 4 bases from J, with 7 bases between. Drawing the rest from reference TRBV7-2 and TRBJ1-3, the complete variable domain is GAGVSQSPSNKVTEKGKDVELRCDPISGHTALYWYRQSLGQGLEFLIYFQGNSAPDKSGLPSDRFSAERTGGSVSTLTIQRTQQEDSAVYLCASSLAGRGNTIYFGEGSWLTVV.

The J gene is TRBJ1-1, the V gene TRBV19; TRBD1 might be the D (6 bases). CDR1 is LNHDA, CDR2 SQIVND, per germline (reference sequence). Between the trimmed V and J ends, which lost 5 bases and 2 bases, there was a span of 18 bases. The CDR3 extends over 16 amino acids. The CDR3 bases are TGTGCCAGTAGTCCTACCAGGACAGAGTATAACACTGAAGCTTTCTTT. Translating gives CASSPTRTEYNTEAFF.